What follows is one T cell receptor beta chain and its context. The antigen is undetermined. The data were obtained in a study of T cells after yellow fever vaccination. Regarding the study as a whole: Re-detected after boosting: most primary clones, around 97% of CD4 and around 86% of CD8. Abundant clonotypes from the bulk population could contaminate FACS-sorted repertoires. Clonotypes found in both CD4 and CD8 compartments made up a small share.

5'RACE template switching added a universal primer site and UMIs to TCR cDNA. TCRdb independently ran MiXCR on the 5' RACE reads; one entry per CDR3 protein. Of more than 300,000 distinct CDR3 sequences listed, roughly a tenth were seen once; the top ten hold approximately 3%. Germline values: CDR1 MGHRA, CDR2 YSYEKL. Trimming at V came to 5 bases and at J to 7 bases, leaving 14 bases not matched to a gene. CDR3 size: 17 residues. V and J are TRBV4-1 and TRBJ1-6; TRBD1 agrees at 7 bases. The material was CD4+ T cells sorted from PBMCs, obtained 45 days after the yellow fever booster vaccination. The TCR was taken from a man between 18 and 29 years old who received the YFV17D yellow fever vaccine. CDR3: CASSSFPAGGSNSPLHF. DNA for the CDR3: TGCGCCAGCAGCTCCTTCCCCGCAGGGGGATCCAATTCACCCCTCCACTTT.